What follows are 6 T cell receptor beta chains derived from one specimen sequenced in a study of T cells after yellow fever vaccination. TCRdb fed the 5' RACE reads into MiXCR, producing one record per CDR3 protein. The repertoire holds hundreds of thousands of distinct CDR3 sequences, about 17% seen once, with roughly a sixth in the top ten. Sequences were derived from PBMCs, sampled before the yellow fever booster vaccination. The source is a man in his late teens or twenties who received the YFV17D yellow fever vaccine.

The genes are TRBV2 and TRBJ2-7; 7 bases are a match to TRBD2. From germline, CDR1 is SNHLY and CDR2 FYNNEI. The CDR3 contains 15 residues. With 6 bases clipped from V and 1 base from J, the junction kept 9 bases outside the gene matches. The CDR3 is CASRRGFTSSYEQYF. The CDR3, as DNA: TGTGCCAGCAGGCGGGGGTTTACCTCGTCCTACGAGCAGTACTTC. The entire variable domain, with the rest obtained from reference TRBV2 and TRBJ2-7, is as follows: EPEVTQTPSHQVTQMGQEVILRCVPISNHLYFYWYRQILGQKVEFLVSFYNNEISEKSEIFDDQFSVERPDGSNFTLKIRSTKLEDSAMYFCASRRGFTSSYEQYFGPGTRLTVT.

This clonotype was observed a few times. This rearrangement joins TRBV18 to TRBJ2-3; D unresolved. The CDR3 is made up of 13 amino acids. Trimming shortened V by 5 bases and J by 6 bases, and 12 bases separated the two germline ends. From germline, CDR1 is KGHSH and CDR2 LQKENI. As DNA, the CDR3 is TGTGCCAGCTCAACTAACCGTGGCGATACGCAGTATTTT. Encoded protein: CASSTNRGDTQYF.

The rearrangement joins TRBV12-3 or TRBV12-4 to TRBJ1-1, with unresolved D. This CDR3 has 12 amino acids. The ends were cut back, 3 bases at V and 8 bases at J, with 10 bases in the middle. The CDR3 DNA sequence: TGTGCCAGCAGTTTTGCCCTTTGGGAAGCTTTCTTT. As protein: CASSFALWEAFF.

Only a few counts were recorded for this clonotype. V and J are TRBV7-9 and TRBJ1-1, with 7 bases fitting TRBD1. V was pared by 1 base and J by 8 bases, with 13 bases of the junction left unmatched. CDR1 is SEHNR and CDR2 is FQNEAQ in the germline V gene (reference sequence). The CDR3 contains 16 residues. CDR3 sequence (DNA): TGTGCCAGCAGCTTAGACCGCGGCAGGGGGGACTCGGAAGCTTTCTTT. Amino acids: CASSLDRGRGDSEAFF.

The chain is built from TRBV5-5 and TRBJ2-2; D not certain. Germline V gene data show CDR1 as SGHKS and CDR2 as YYEKEE (reference sequence). The CDR3 runs 17 residues. The V and J ends lost 5 bases and 2 bases respectively, with 19 bases between them. The CDR3 loop is CASRLPGPSTNTGELFF. In DNA form, the CDR3 reads TGTGCCAGCAGACTACCGGGCCCCTCGACAAACACCGGGGAGCTGTTTTTT.

In this sample, this clonotype turned up a few times. The chain uses TRBV2 and TRBJ1-2, with D perhaps TRBD1 (6 bases). Germline CDR1 SNHLY, CDR2 FYNNEI. The CDR3 length is 13 residues. Trimming took 5 bases from V and 3 from J, leaving 10 bases between them. CDR3 residues: CASSPAGDYGYTF. The CDR3 DNA reads TGTGCCAGCAGTCCAGCAGGGGACTATGGCTACACCTTC.